What follows are 23 T cell receptor beta chains derived from one specimen sequenced in a study of blood T cell repertoires in COVID-19. Only in-frame clones appear in the TCRdb table, and some are missing; sequencing was by immunoSEQ multiplex PCR. This table has 150,000 to 200,000 clones, roughly 81% appearing once. The specimen was peripheral blood. The origin of the receptors is a woman over 75 with COVID-19, enrolled during active disease.

This clone showed up just a few times. This sequence joins TRBV24-1 and TRBJ1-5; 8 bases agree with TRBD1. J lost 6 bases, V lost 4 bases, and 4 bases had no gene match. The CDR3 has 14 residues. Germline V gives CDR1 KGHDR, CDR2 SFDVKD. CDR3 nucleotide sequence: TGTGCCACCAGTGAAGGCAGGGGGCTTCAGCCCCAGCATTTT. It is translated as CATSEGRGLQPQHF.

The chain recombines TRBV7-8 with TRBJ2-3, with 11 bases lining up with TRBD2. With V trimmed by 3 bases and J by 2 bases, 4 bases remained unmatched. The CDR3 runs 16 residues. Germline V gene sequence: CDR1 SGHVS, CDR2 FQNEAQ. Here the CDR3 reads CASSFGLAGFTDTQYF. The CDR3 region has the DNA TGTGCCAGCAGCTTCGGACTAGCGGGCTTCACAGATACGCAGTATTTT.

The chain combines TRBV9 with TRBJ1-6; D call uncertain. V was pared by 0 bases and J by 7 bases, with 23 bases between. Per germline, CDR1 SGDLS and CDR2 YYNGEE. The length of the CDR3 is 19 residues. The CDR3, as DNA: TGTGCCAGCAGCGTAGGCGGTGCCAGTGGTGGACTGTTAAATTCACCCCTCCACTTT. Its protein product is CASSVGGASGGLLNSPLHF. The whole variable domain, remainder taken from reference TRBV9 and TRBJ1-6, is DSGVTQTPKHLITATGQRVTLRCSPRSGDLSVYWYQQSLDQGLQFLIQYYNGEERAKGNILERFSAQQFPDLHSELNLSSLELGDSALYFCASSVGGASGGLLNSPLHFGNGTRLTVT.

The chain employs TRBV27 and TRBJ2-1; TRBD2 aligns across 11 bases. Losses at the gene ends were 3 bases for V and 9 bases for J; bases not matched to a gene: 7. This CDR3 is built from 15 residues. Germline V gene data show CDR1 as MNHEY and CDR2 as SMNVEV (reference sequence). The CDR3 DNA sequence: TGTGCCAGCAGTTTCCACGGGACTAGCGGTGGTGAGCAGTTCTTC. This sequence encodes CASSFHGTSGGEQFF.

This chain uses TRBV5-1 with TRBJ2-7; 8 bases are shared with TRBD1. V gave up 0 bases and J gave up 5 bases; unmatched junction bases: 7. The CDR3 runs to 15 residues. In germline, CDR1 is SGHRS, CDR2 YFSETQ. CDR3 region: CASSLVRDRPDEQYF. The CDR3 coding sequence is TGCGCCAGCAGCTTGGTCCGGGACAGGCCCGACGAGCAGTACTTC.

The genes are TRBV29-1 and TRBJ1-2; D is undetermined. The V gene lost 4 bases and the J gene lost 4 bases, with 10 bases spanning the gap. Germline V gives CDR1 SQVTM, CDR2 ANQGSEA. There are 12 residues in the CDR3. In DNA form, the CDR3 reads TGCAGCGTTGCCCACGGGAGCTATGGCTACACCTTC. Its translation: CSVAHGSYGYTF.

This rearrangement joins TRBV7-2 to TRBJ2-2, with TRBD1 identical over 7 bases. The trim removed 5 bases at V and 0 bases at J, leaving 6 bases unmatched. The CDR3 has 16 amino acids. In germline, CDR1 is SGHTA, CDR2 FQGNSA. The CDR3 loop is CASSIAGTANTGELFF. The CDR3 nucleotides read TGTGCCAGCAGCATCGCAGGGACAGCGAACACCGGGGAGCTGTTTTTT.

CDR3 amino acids: CASSQSLNRGQYEKLFF. As DNA, the CDR3 is TGTGCCAGCAGCCAATCACTGAACAGGGGCCAATATGAAAAACTGTTTTTT. The chain carries TRBV4-2 and TRBJ1-4; 7 nucleotides line up with TRBD1. Unmatched junction bases numbered 12, after V lost 2 bases and J lost 6 bases. CDR1 is LGHNA, CDR2 YNFKEQ, per germline. CDR3 length: 17 amino acids.

By share, this clone ranks as medium-sized (0.01 to 0.1%). The J gene is TRBJ2-7, the V gene TRBV29-1; 8 bases align to TRBD2. This CDR3 spans 13 amino acids. Germline CDR1 SQVTM, CDR2 ANQGSEA. The junction had 8 bases not matched to a gene; V was cut back by 5 bases and J by 5 bases. CDR3 amino acids: CSVLISGRDEQYF. The CDR3 DNA reads as TGCAGCGTTCTGATCAGCGGGAGAGACGAGCAGTACTTC.

This chain connects TRBV6-2 or TRBV6-3 to TRBJ1-2; 12 bases are shared with TRBD1. CDR1 and CDR2 (germline): MNHEY, SVGEGT. The CDR3 runs to 14 residues. V was clipped by 4 bases and J by 7 bases; unmatched bases: 4. Here the CDR3 reads CASSSGTGGSGYTF. CDR3 sequence (DNA): TGTGCCAGCAGTTCCGGGACAGGGGGCTCTGGCTACACCTTC.

V usage is TRBV19 and J usage is TRBJ1-1; D unresolved. Trimming left V 1 base short and J 3 bases short, with 6 bases between. Germline CDR1 LNHDA, CDR2 SQIVND (reference sequence). The CDR3 contains 13 residues. In nucleotides, the CDR3 is TGTGCCAGTAGTATAGGGGCAGACACTGAAGCTTTCTTT. It codes for CASSIGADTEAFF.

This CDR3 reads CASSLALGDRFNEQFF. The CDR3 DNA reads as TGCGCCAGCAGCTTGGCCCTTGGGGACAGGTTCAATGAGCAGTTCTTC. The chain links TRBV5-1 to TRBJ2-1; 8 bases align to TRBD1. The CDR3 runs to 16 residues. With 0 bases clipped from V and 6 bases from J, the junction kept 8 bases outside the gene matches. Germline V gene lookup returns CDR1 SGHRS and CDR2 YFSETQ.

This clone was seen a handful of times. The chain uses TRBV7-9 and TRBJ2-5; 7 bases align to TRBD1. The CDR3 extends over 15 amino acids. Germline trimming cut 5 bases from V and 9 bases from J; bases unmatched to any gene: 15. The germline gives CDR1 SEHNR, CDR2 FQNEAQ (reference sequence). This CDR3 reads CASSQNRGQARAQYF. The CDR3 DNA follows: TGTGCCAGCAGCCAAAACCGTGGACAGGCCAGAGCCCAGTACTTC.

CDR3 sequence (DNA): TGTGCCACCAGTGATATACAGGGATGGAACACCGGGGAGCTGTTTTTT. It yields the protein CATSDIQGWNTGELFF. The V call is TRBV24-1, the J call TRBJ2-2, with a possible D match to TRBD1 (6 bases). Trimming pared 3 bases from V and 1 base from J, leaving 11 bases between. The germline V gene has CDR1 KGHDR and CDR2 SFDVKD. The CDR3 spans 16 residues.

Here the CDR3 reads CASSRGQGVGYNEQFF. The DNA for the CDR3 is TGTGCCAGCAGCCGGGGACAGGGGGTTGGCTACAATGAGCAGTTCTTC. This rearrangement joins TRBV3-1 (or the pseudogene TRBV3-2) to TRBJ2-1; 11 nucleotides line up with TRBD1. V trimming: 4 bases; J trimming: 3 bases; junction bases outside the gene matches: 5. Germline V lookup: CDR1 LGHDT, CDR2 YNNKEL (reference sequence). This CDR3 has 16 amino acids.

The chain employs TRBV7-2 and TRBJ2-1; tentative D call: TRBD2 (6 bases). The CDR3 extends over 16 amino acids. Per the germline V gene, CDR1 is SGHTA and CDR2 is FQGNSA. V lost 3 bases, J lost 8 bases, and 20 bases lay in between. The CDR3 DNA follows: TGTGCCAGCAGCTTTGGCCGGGTCCCGGGGGTCGATGAGCAGTTCTTC. This gives the protein CASSFGRVPGVDEQFF.

V is TRBV30 and J is TRBJ2-2; 8 bases line up with TRBD2. V trimming: 2 bases; J trimming: 1 base; junction bases outside the gene matches: 3. From germline, CDR1 is GTSNPN and CDR2 SVGIG (reference sequence). The CDR3 covers 15 residues. CDR3 sequence (DNA): TGTGCCTGGAGTAGGGGACTAGGGAACACCGGGGAGCTGTTTTTT. This gives the protein CAWSRGLGNTGELFF.

V gene TRBV6-5 combines with J gene TRBJ1-6, with no clear D. Germline-derived CDR1 and CDR2 are MNHEY and SVGAGI. Trimming took 6 bases from V and 5 from J, leaving 11 bases between them. The CDR3 contains 14 residues. CDR3 amino acids: CASRSGLNNSPLHF. The CDR3 nucleotides read TGTGCCAGCAGGAGTGGACTGAATAATTCACCCCTCCACTTT.

This clone was found once. The chain uses TRBV27 and TRBJ1-5; D is undetermined. V lost 5 bases and J 4 bases, leaving 12 bases between the germline ends. The germline V gene encodes CDR1 MNHEY and CDR2 SMNVEV (reference sequence). The CDR3 length is 14 residues. The CDR3 protein is CASSLRKQNQPQHF. CDR3 DNA: TGTGCCAGCAGTCTCAGGAAACAAAATCAGCCCCAGCATTTT.

The chain recombines TRBV7-9 with TRBJ1-2; D may be TRBD1 (6 bases). The length of the CDR3 is 16 residues. The germline V gene encodes CDR1 SEHNR and CDR2 FQNEAQ (reference sequence). Trimming pared 5 bases from V and 4 bases from J, leaving 20 bases between. CDR3 amino acids: CASSLMSGQKLYGYTF. In DNA form, the CDR3 reads TGTGCCAGCAGCCTAATGAGTGGACAGAAGCTCTATGGCTACACCTTC.

This clone has a handful of counts. The sample has other DNA sequences that encode this CDR3 too. The chain combines TRBV5-1 with TRBJ2-1; TRBD2 aligns across 7 bases. Germline V gene sequence: CDR1 SGHRS, CDR2 YFSETQ. J was trimmed by 2 bases and V by 0 bases; bases with no gene match: 2. The CDR3 sequence is 15 residues long. The DNA for the CDR3 is TGCGCCAGCAGCTTGGCCAGCGGGACCTACAATGAGCAGTTCTTC. This gives the protein CASSLASGTYNEQFF.

The chain is built from TRBV2 and TRBJ1-2, with D perhaps TRBD1 (6 bases). The CDR3 is 15 residues long. The germline CDR1 and CDR2 sequences are SNHLY and FYNNEI. V lost 3 bases and J 3 bases, leaving 14 bases between the germline ends. Here the CDR3 DNA reads TGTGCCAGCAGTGAGCACAGGGTGATGGACTATGGCTACACCTTC. Encoded protein: CASSEHRVMDYGYTF.

The chain links TRBV5-1 to TRBJ1-6; D remains ambiguous. Looked up from germline, CDR1 is SGHRS and CDR2 is YFSETQ. The CDR3 is made up of 13 amino acids. V lost 4 bases, J lost 10 bases, and 12 bases lay in between. The CDR3 reads CASSPQPRSPLHF. The CDR3 coding sequence is TGCGCCAGCAGCCCCCAACCGAGGTCACCCCTCCACTTT.